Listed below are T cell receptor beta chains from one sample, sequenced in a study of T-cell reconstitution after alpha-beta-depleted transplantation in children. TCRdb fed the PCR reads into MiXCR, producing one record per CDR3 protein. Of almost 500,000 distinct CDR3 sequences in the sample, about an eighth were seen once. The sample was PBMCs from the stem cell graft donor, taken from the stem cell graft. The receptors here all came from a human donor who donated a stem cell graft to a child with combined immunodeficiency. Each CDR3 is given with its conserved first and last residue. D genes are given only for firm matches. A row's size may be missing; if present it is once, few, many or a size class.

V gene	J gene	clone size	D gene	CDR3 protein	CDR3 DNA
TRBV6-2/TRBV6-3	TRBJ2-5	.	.	CASSYLGQETRYF	TGTGCCAGCAGTTACCTGGGGCAAGAGACCCGGTACTTC
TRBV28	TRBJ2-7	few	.	CASNPGRAREQYF	TGTGCCAGCAACCCAGGCCGGGCGCGGGAGCAGTACTTC
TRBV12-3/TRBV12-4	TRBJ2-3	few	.	CASSLLRGFADTQYF	TGTGCCAGCAGTTTACTTCGGGGCTTCGCAGATACGCAGTATTTT
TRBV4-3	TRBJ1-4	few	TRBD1	CASSQGTGGNEKLFF	TGCGCCAGCAGCCAAGGGACAGGGGGTAATGAAAAACTGTTTTTT
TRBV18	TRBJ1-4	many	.	CASSPTRGISGKLFF	TGTGCCAGCTCACCTACGAGGGGGATATCTGGAAAACTGTTTTTT
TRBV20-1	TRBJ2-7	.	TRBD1	CSAGTGVGSYEQYF	TGCAGTGCCGGAACAGGGGTGGGCTCCTACGAGCAGTACTTC
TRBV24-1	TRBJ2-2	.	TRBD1	CATSDRDRGTGELFF	TGTGCCACCAGTGACCGGGACAGGGGTACCGGGGAGCTGTTTTTT
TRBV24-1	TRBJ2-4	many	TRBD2	CATSDPGRGENIQYF	TGTGCCACCAGTGATCCCGGTCGGGGGGAAAACATTCAGTACTTC
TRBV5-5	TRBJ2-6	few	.	CASSLFVRQISGANVLTF	TGTGCCAGCAGCTTGTTTGTCAGGCAGATCTCTGGGGCCAACGTCCTGACTTTC
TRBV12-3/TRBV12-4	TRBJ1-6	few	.	CASGQLSSPLHF	TGTGCCAGTGGACAGCTTAGTTCACCCCTCCACTTT
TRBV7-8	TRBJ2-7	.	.	CASSLRYSPYEQYF	TGTGCCAGCAGCTTAAGGTACAGCCCCTACGAGCAGTACTTC
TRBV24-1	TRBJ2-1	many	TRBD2	CASGGAGFSNEQFF	TGTGCTTCGGGGGGGGCAGGTTTTTCCAATGAGCAGTTCTTC
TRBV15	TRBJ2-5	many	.	CATSLRGEQETQYF	TGTGCCACCAGCCTCCGGGGCGAACAAGAGACCCAGTACTTC
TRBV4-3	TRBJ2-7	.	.	CASSQEYRGSGSYEQYF	TGCGCCAGCAGCCAAGAATACCGGGGAAGCGGATCCTACGAGCAGTACTTC
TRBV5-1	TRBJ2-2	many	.	CASSLVAEVNTGELFF	TGCGCCAGCAGCTTGGTTGCGGAAGTGAACACCGGGGAGCTGTTTTTT
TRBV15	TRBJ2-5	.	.	CATSRQFGPSRGAQETQYF	TGTGCCACCAGCAGACAATTCGGCCCTTCCCGAGGGGCCCAAGAGACCCAGTACTTC
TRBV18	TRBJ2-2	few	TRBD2	CASSLRASGSSGELFF	TGTGCCAGCTCTCTACGGGCTAGCGGGAGTTCCGGGGAGCTGTTTTTT
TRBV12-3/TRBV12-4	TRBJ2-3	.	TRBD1	CASSPNRDRGRDTQYF	TGTGCCAGCAGTCCAAACCGGGACAGGGGAAGAGATACGCAGTATTTT
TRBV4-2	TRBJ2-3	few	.	CASSQSGRVSYTQYF	TGTGCCAGCAGCCAGAGTGGCCGGGTGTCATATACGCAGTATTTT
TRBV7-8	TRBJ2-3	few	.	CASSLDPGLTTDTQYF	TGTGCCAGCAGCTTAGATCCCGGGCTCACCACAGATACGCAGTATTTT
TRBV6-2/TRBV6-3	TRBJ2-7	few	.	CASSSSLAASGEQYF	TGTGCCAGCAGCTCGAGTCTAGCTGCGTCGGGGGAGCAGTACTTC
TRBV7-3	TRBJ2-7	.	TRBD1	CASSLRRQGTYEQYF	TGTGCCAGCAGCTTACGGAGACAGGGAACCTACGAGCAGTACTTC
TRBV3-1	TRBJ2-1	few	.	CASSQGGAVSYNEQFF	TGTGCCAGCAGCCAAGGGGGGGCAGTCTCCTACAATGAGCAGTTCTTC
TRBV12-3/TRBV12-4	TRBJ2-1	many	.	CASTRLEGDEQFF	TGTGCCAGCACCCGCCTGGAGGGGGATGAGCAGTTCTTC